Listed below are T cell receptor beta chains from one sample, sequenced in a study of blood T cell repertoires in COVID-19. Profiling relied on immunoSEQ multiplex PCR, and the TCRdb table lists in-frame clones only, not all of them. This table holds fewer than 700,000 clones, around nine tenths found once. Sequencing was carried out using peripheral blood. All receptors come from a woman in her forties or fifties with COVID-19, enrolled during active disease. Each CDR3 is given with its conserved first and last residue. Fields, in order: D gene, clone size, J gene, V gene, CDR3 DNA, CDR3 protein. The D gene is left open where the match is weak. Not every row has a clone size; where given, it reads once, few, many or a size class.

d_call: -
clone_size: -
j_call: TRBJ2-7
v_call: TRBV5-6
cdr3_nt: TGTGCCAGCAGCTCACTCGTCACCTACGAGCAGTACTTC
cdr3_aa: CASSSLVTYEQYF

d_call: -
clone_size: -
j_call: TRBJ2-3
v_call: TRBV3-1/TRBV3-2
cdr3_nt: TGTGCCAGCAGCCAAGATCCAGTTCGGGGATCAGATACGCAGTATTTT
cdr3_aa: CASSQDPVRGSDTQYF

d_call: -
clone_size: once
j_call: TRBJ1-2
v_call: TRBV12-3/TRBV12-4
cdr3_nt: TGTGCCAGCAGTTTGTGGGGAGGGGGTGACTACACCTTC
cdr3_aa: CASSLWGGGDYTF

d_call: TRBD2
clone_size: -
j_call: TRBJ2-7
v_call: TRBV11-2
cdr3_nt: TGTGCCAGCAGCTCCTCTAGCGGGGGCCTATACGAGCAGTACTTC
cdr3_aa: CASSSSSGGLYEQYF

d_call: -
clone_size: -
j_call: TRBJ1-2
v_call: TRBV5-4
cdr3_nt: TGTGCCAGCAGCTTGGGGGCCGGGGCTAACTATGGCTACACCTTC
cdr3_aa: CASSLGAGANYGYTF

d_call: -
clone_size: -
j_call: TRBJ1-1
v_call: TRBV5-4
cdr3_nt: TGTGCCAGCAGCTTATATGTTACGGGCACTGAAGCTTTCTTT
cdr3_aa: CASSLYVTGTEAFF

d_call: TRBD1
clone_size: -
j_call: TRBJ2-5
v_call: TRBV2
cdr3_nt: TGTGCCAGCAGGGCCGGGACAGGGGAGTGGGAGACCCAGTACTTC
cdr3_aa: CASRAGTGEWETQYF

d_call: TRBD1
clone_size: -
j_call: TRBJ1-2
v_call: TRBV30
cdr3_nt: TGTGCCTGGAGTGTATCCCGGACAGGGGGCTTATACACCTTC
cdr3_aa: CAWSVSRTGGLYTF

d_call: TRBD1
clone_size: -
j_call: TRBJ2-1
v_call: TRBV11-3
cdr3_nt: TGTGCCAGCAGCTTCCGACCGGGGACAGGGAAATCCTACAATGAGCAGTTCTTC
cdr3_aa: CASSFRPGTGKSYNEQFF

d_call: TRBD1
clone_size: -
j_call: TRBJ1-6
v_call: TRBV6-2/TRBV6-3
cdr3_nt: TGTGCCAGCAGTTCCGGGACAGGGATGGTTTTTAATTCACCCCTCCACTTT
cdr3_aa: CASSSGTGMVFNSPLHF

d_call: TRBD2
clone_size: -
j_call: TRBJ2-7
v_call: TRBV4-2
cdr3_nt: TGTGCCAGCAGCCAGGGACTAGCGGGGGGGCCGCAGTACTTC
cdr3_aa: CASSQGLAGGPQYF

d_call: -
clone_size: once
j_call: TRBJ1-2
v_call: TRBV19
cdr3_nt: TGTGCCAGTAACTCCGACTCGAACTATGGCTACACCTTC
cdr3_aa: CASNSDSNYGYTF

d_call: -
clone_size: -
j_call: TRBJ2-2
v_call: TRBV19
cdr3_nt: TGTGCCAGTAGTTTGAAGGGGGTACAAACCGGGGAGCTGTTTTTT
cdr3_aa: CASSLKGVQTGELFF

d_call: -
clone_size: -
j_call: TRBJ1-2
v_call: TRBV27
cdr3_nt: TGTGCCAGCCGCTCTTTAGGGACAAATGGCTACACCTTC
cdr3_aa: CASRSLGTNGYTF

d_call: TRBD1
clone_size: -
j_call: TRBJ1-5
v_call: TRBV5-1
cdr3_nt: TGCGCCAGCAGCTACGATACAGGGGGCGGACAGCCCCAGCATTTT
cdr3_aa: CASSYDTGGGQPQHF

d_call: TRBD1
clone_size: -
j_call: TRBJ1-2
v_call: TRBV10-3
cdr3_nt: TGTGCCATCAGGGGACAGGGGGAAGTCTACACCTTC
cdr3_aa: CAIRGQGEVYTF